This TCR beta chain was found in a study of blood T cell repertoires in COVID-19. Looking at the study overall: Sample material is recorded as cDNA or gDNA derived from T cells, B-cell-depleted T cells, or PBMCs.

CDR3 length: 15 amino acids. Germline V gene sequence: CDR1 SEHNR, CDR2 FQNEAQ (reference sequence). The V end lost 1 base, the J end lost 8 bases, and 17 bases lay between the germline ends. Authors' analysis steps: Quantification of nucleated cells was approximated via reference gene primer amplification. TCRdb's table, derived via immunoSEQ multiplex PCR, lists solely in-frame clones and lacks some. From that table come the V and J calls and clone size; the DNA was used to work out D and trimming. The data hold a few hundred thousand clones, with approximately 88% observed a single time. Followed over time, Seattle patients had been enrolled while infection was active.

The sample taken for sequencing was peripheral blood. This clonotype was sampled from a woman under 40 with COVID-19, enrolled during active disease. The chain carries TRBV7-9 and TRBJ1-2, with D perhaps matching TRBD1 (6 bases). The chain's CDR3 is CASSLGPWAQGGYTF. DNA of the CDR3: TGTGCCAGCAGCTTAGGACCCTGGGCCCAGGGGGGCTACACCTTC.